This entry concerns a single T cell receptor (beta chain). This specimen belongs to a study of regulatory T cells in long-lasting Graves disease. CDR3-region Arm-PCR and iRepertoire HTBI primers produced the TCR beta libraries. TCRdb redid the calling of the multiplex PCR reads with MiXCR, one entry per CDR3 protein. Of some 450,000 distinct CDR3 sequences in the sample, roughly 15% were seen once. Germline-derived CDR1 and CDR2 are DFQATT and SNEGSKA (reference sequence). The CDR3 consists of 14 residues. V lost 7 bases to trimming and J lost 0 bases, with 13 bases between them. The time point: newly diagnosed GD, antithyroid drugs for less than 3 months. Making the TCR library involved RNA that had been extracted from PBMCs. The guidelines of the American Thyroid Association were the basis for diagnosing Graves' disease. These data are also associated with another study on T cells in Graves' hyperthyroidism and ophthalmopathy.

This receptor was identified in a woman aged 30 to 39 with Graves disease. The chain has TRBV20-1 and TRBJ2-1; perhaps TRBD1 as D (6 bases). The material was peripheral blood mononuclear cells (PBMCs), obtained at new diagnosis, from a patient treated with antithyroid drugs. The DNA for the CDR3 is TGCAGTGTTAGGGGGATTGGCTCCTACAATGAGCAGTTCTTC. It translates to CSVRGIGSYNEQFF.